Presented here are 20 T cell receptor beta chains from one specimen sequenced in a study of blood T cell repertoires in COVID-19. The protocol was immunoSEQ multiplex PCR, while the TCRdb copy is restricted to in-frame clones and leaves out a portion. This sample has almost 500,000 clones, with 75% to 90% found just once. Source material: PBMCs or T cells enriched from blood (not recorded which). The receptors come from a woman aged 55-69 years who had recovered from COVID-19.

The chain is built from TRBV9 and TRBJ2-3; TRBD2 matches at 10 bases. This CDR3 contains 15 residues. V shed 3 bases and J 2 bases; nucleotides not matched to a gene: 3. CDR1 is SGDLS and CDR2 is YYNGEE in the germline V gene. The CDR3: CASSATSGVTDTQYF. The CDR3 DNA follows: TGTGCCAGCAGCGCTACTAGCGGGGTCACAGATACGCAGTATTTT.

The CDR3 DNA sequence: TGTGCCAGCAGTGAAGGGCAGGGGAGTTACGAGCAGTACTTC. Its translation: CASSEGQGSYEQYF. This rearrangement joins TRBV2 to TRBJ2-7; possible D gene TRBD1, 6 bases. Germline CDR1 reads SNHLY; CDR2 reads FYNNEI. The CDR3 length is 14 residues. V was shortened by 1 base and J by 4 bases, with 11 bases between the two germline ends.

The V call is TRBV9, the J call TRBJ2-3, with 7 bases lining up with TRBD2. Unmatched junction bases numbered 8, after V lost 5 bases and J lost 2 bases. Germline loops: CDR1 SGDLS, CDR2 YYNGEE. The CDR3 is 15 residues long. CDR3 DNA sequence: TGTGCCAGCAGAGCCGGGGGGTCGGTCACAGATACGCAGTATTTT. Protein: CASRAGGSVTDTQYF.

The chain has TRBV12-5 and TRBJ1-2, with TRBD1 identical over 8 bases. This CDR3 is built from 15 residues. V lost 0 bases to trimming and J lost 8 bases; unmatched junction nucleotides: 8. Germline assignment: CDR1 LGHNT and CDR2 FRNRAP. The CDR3 DNA is TGTGCTAGTGGTTTGGTACCGTCAACAGGGGGGGGCTACACCTTC. As protein: CASGLVPSTGGGYTF.

This rearrangement joins TRBV6-5 to TRBJ1-2; 7 bases match TRBD1. Germline V gene data show CDR1 as MNHEY and CDR2 as SVGAGI. The trim removed 6 bases at V and 6 bases at J, leaving 10 bases unmatched. CDR3 length: 14 amino acids. The CDR3 DNA reads as TGTGCCAGCAGCCTGGGACAGTCGAGAAATGGCTACACCTTC. Amino acid sequence: CASSLGQSRNGYTF.

This clone has only one observation. The chain couples TRBV19 to TRBJ2-2; the match to TRBD2 covers 8 bases. The CDR3 is made up of 17 amino acids. The V and J ends lost 6 bases and 3 bases, in that order; junction bases with no gene match: 12. Per the germline V gene, CDR1 is LNHDA and CDR2 is SQIVND (reference sequence). CDR3: CASRGSGGRLDTGELFF. The CDR3, as DNA: TGTGCCAGTAGGGGATCGGGGGGGCGTCTCGACACCGGGGAGCTGTTTTTT.

CDR3 amino acids: CASSQGGVGEKLFF. CDR3 DNA: TGTGCCAGCAGCCAAGGCGGTGTCGGCGAAAAACTGTTTTTT. The chain uses TRBV14 and TRBJ1-4; D remains ambiguous. V lost 1 base, J lost 8 bases, and 11 bases lay in between. Germline lookup yields CDR1 SGHDN and CDR2 FVKESK. This CDR3 contains 14 residues.

The V and J genes are TRBV5-1 and TRBJ1-3; D unresolved. Looked up from germline, CDR1 is SGHRS and CDR2 is YFSETQ. This CDR3 is built from 15 residues. The ends were cut back, 4 bases at V and 0 bases at J, with 11 bases in the middle. CDR3 nucleotide sequence: TGCGCCAGCAGCGCTCAGCCTAGCTCTGGAAACACCATATATTTT. It specifies CASSAQPSSGNTIYF.

This clone occurred once. At the DNA level, this CDR3 is encoded by other sequences in the same sample as well. The V gene is TRBV5-1, the J gene TRBJ1-1; no clear D gene. This CDR3 comprises 14 residues. Germline V gene sequence: CDR1 SGHRS, CDR2 YFSETQ. Trimming took off 1 base at V and 4 bases at J, with 11 bases between the two ends. This CDR3 is CASSLTGLGTEAFF. CDR3 nucleotide sequence: TGCGCCAGCAGCTTGACGGGTTTAGGCACTGAAGCTTTCTTT.

This clone occurred a few times. The chain couples TRBV30 to TRBJ2-1, with 8 bases matching TRBD2. The germline CDR1 and CDR2 sequences are GTSNPN and SVGIG (reference sequence). V shed 5 bases, J shed 5 bases, and the junction held 11 bases outside the gene matches. This CDR3 spans 15 amino acids. CDR3 DNA: TGTGCCTGGGTGGGTGGCGGGGGGAGAGACAATGAGCAGTTCTTC. It codes for CAWVGGGGRDNEQFF.

The V and J genes are TRBV7-9 and TRBJ1-6, with D hard to call. The CDR3 is 17 residues long. CDR1 SEHNR and CDR2 FQNEAQ come from the germline V gene (reference sequence). Trimming cost V 3 bases and J 5 bases, with 17 bases left between them. The CDR3 nucleotides read TGTGCCAGCAGCTTTTCGATCCGAGACTTAAATAATTCACCCCTCCACTTT. Amino acid sequence: CASSFSIRDLNNSPLHF. The whole variable domain, filled in from reference TRBV7-9 and TRBJ1-6, reads DTGVSQNPRHKITKRGQNVTFRCDPISEHNRLYWYRQTLGQGPEFLTYFQNEAQLEKSRLLSDRFSAERPKGSFSTLEIQRTEQGDSAMYLCASSFSIRDLNNSPLHFGNGTRLTVT.

V is TRBV3-1 (or the pseudogene TRBV3-2) and J is TRBJ2-1; 10 bases are shared with TRBD2. The V and J ends lost 3 bases and 8 bases, in that order; junction bases with no gene match: 1. The CDR3 runs to 13 residues. Germline CDR1 reads LGHDT; CDR2 reads YNNKEL (reference sequence). CDR3: CASSQLAGDEQFF. The CDR3 region has the DNA TGTGCCAGCAGCCAGCTAGCGGGGGATGAGCAGTTCTTC.

The V call is TRBV19, the J call TRBJ1-1; D is ambiguous. The CDR3 is made up of 17 amino acids. Germline CDR1 reads LNHDA; CDR2 reads SQIVND (reference sequence). The ends were cut back, 2 bases at V and 0 bases at J, with 16 bases in the middle. The CDR3, as DNA: TGTGCCAGTAGTATACCGGGGATCTGGGAGATGAACACTGAAGCTTTCTTT. Protein sequence: CASSIPGIWEMNTEAFF.

V and J are TRBV14 and TRBJ1-2, with D unresolved. Germline V gives CDR1 SGHDN, CDR2 FVKESK. V lost 5 bases and J 1 base, leaving 8 bases between the germline ends. The CDR3 extends over 13 amino acids. Here the CDR3 DNA reads TGTGCCAGCAGCTTAGAGCTTAACTATGGCTACACCTTC. It specifies CASSLELNYGYTF.

The chain links TRBV7-8 to TRBJ1-5; 8 bases fit TRBD1. The CDR3 is made up of 15 amino acids. The trim removed 0 bases at V and 4 bases at J, leaving 2 bases unmatched. Germline V lookup: CDR1 SGHVS, CDR2 FQNEAQ. The CDR3 DNA is TGTGCCAGCAGCTTAGCGGGGGACAGGAATCAGCCCCAGCATTTT. This codes for CASSLAGDRNQPQHF.

The chain uses TRBV18 and TRBJ1-6; no definite D call. There are 14 residues in the CDR3. Germline V gene sequence: CDR1 KGHSH, CDR2 LQKENI. V lost 4 bases, J lost 7 bases, and 11 bases lay in between. CDR3 sequence: CASSLLSRNSPLHF. Here the CDR3 DNA reads TGTGCCAGCTCACTCCTAAGCAGGAATTCACCCCTCCACTTT.

V and J are TRBV10-3 and TRBJ1-2; the match to TRBD1 covers 7 bases. V shed 6 bases, J shed 3 bases, and the junction held 1 base outside the gene matches. The germline V gene has CDR1 ENHRY and CDR2 SYGVKD. The CDR3 runs to 12 residues. The CDR3 region is CAISGQDYGYTF. The DNA for the CDR3 is TGTGCCATCAGCGGACAGGACTATGGCTACACCTTC.

This CDR3 reads CASGPSGANVLTF. For the CDR3, the DNA is TGTGCCAGCGGCCCTTCCGGGGCCAACGTCCTGACTTTC. The genes are TRBV12-3 or TRBV12-4 and TRBJ2-6; the D is unclear. This CDR3 spans 13 amino acids. The V end lost 8 bases, the J end lost 4 bases, and 9 bases lay between the germline ends.

J is TRBJ2-3 and V is TRBV20-1; D is undetermined. Trimming removed 4 bases from V and 6 bases from J, with 8 bases in between. The CDR3 length is 11 residues. Germline V lookup: CDR1 DFQATT, CDR2 SNEGSKA (reference sequence). The CDR3 sequence is CSAIPGDTQYF. For the CDR3, the DNA is TGCAGTGCTATTCCCGGGGATACGCAGTATTTT.

V gene TRBV19 combines with J gene TRBJ1-3; D unclear. The V gene lost 4 bases and the J gene lost 0 bases, with 10 bases spanning the gap. The CDR3 has 15 amino acids. From germline, CDR1 is LNHDA and CDR2 SQIVND (reference sequence). DNA of the CDR3: TGTGCCAGTAGTAGTGCGAAATTCTCTGGAAACACCATATATTTT. This gives the protein CASSSAKFSGNTIYF.